This T cell receptor beta chain was documented in a study of blood T cell repertoires in COVID-19. Turning to the study itself: Spain, Italy and the United States supplied samples that represented acute and convalescent COVID-19. Sources were T cells, B-cell-depleted T cells, or PBMCs; the material itself was cDNA or gDNA.

The CDR3 has 14 amino acids. CDR1 is SGHRS, CDR2 YFSETQ, per germline. Deletions cut 5 bases from V and 0 bases from J, with 9 bases between. Patients in Seattle were enrolled during active infection, then followed longitudinally. Assay used: immunoSEQ multiplex PCR; TCRdb lists only in-frame clones, some missing. The table has fewer than 350,000 clones, around 88% seen once; the top ten hold approximately 1.6%. This sequence originates from a woman in her 30s with COVID-19, enrolled during active disease. Sequencing used peripheral blood. The genes are TRBV5-1 and TRBJ2-1; unclear D gene. The CDR3 DNA is TGCGCCAGCAGAAGCACGAGCTCCTACAATGAGCAGTTCTTC. Translating it yields CASRSTSSYNEQFF.